The TCR beta chain under discussion was sequenced for a study of cytomegalovirus exposure and HLA in healthy donors. The V end was cut by 4 bases, the J end by 7 bases, with 10 bases between. The germline gives CDR1 MNHEY, CDR2 SVGAGI. The CDR3 runs 12 residues. There are a few counts of this clone. Its specificity is unknown. A multiplex PCR was run with 60 Vbeta primers and 13 Jbeta primers. TCRdb's table, derived via immunoSEQ multiplex PCR, lists solely in-frame clones and lacks some. The table lists 40,000 to 50,000 clones, around 74% of them singletons, with about 6% in the top ten. Study-level points and caveats: Accurate prediction of HLA-A and HLA-B alleles (for most subjects) was reportedly achieved from TCR beta sequences. Cytomegalovirus status was reportedly diagnosed by the classifier with high sensitivity and specificity. Later genetic work tied a missense DCLRE1C variant to beta-chain V and J trimming.

The chain employs TRBV6-5 and TRBJ1-2, with D unresolved. Sequenced: PBMCs. The source is a man in his thirties or forties in good health and CMV-seronegative. The CDR3, as DNA: TGTGCCAGCAGTTCAGGATCCCCTGGCTACACCTTC. Its translation is CASSSGSPGYTF.